These T cell receptor beta chains were read from a single sample in a study of blood T cell repertoires in COVID-19. The data were produced by immunoSEQ multiplex PCR, yet TCRdb's version contains in-frame clones alone and is incomplete. The sample includes roughly 200,000 clones, 70% to 90% of them seen just once. Sequencing was performed on PBMCs or T cells enriched from blood (not recorded which). Receptors were obtained from a man aged 25 to 40 who had recovered from COVID-19. The CDR3 runs from the conserved cysteine through the conserved F or W. The D gene is left open where the match is weak. The size field is filled for only some rows; it gives once, few, many or a size class.

CDR3 DNA: TGCGCCAGCAGCCAAGACGGCCGGGGTTGGGACATTCAGTACTTC
CDR3 protein: CASSQDGRGWDIQYF
clone size: .
V gene: TRBV4-3
D gene: .
J gene: TRBJ2-4

CDR3 DNA: TGTGCCAGCAGCCCGGGATGGTCCTACGAGCAGTACTTC
CDR3 protein: CASSPGWSYEQYF
clone size: .
V gene: TRBV7-2
D gene: .
J gene: TRBJ2-7

CDR3 DNA: TGTGCCAGCAGCTTAGCGCCCCAGGGCATCTATGGCTACACCTTC
CDR3 protein: CASSLAPQGIYGYTF
clone size: once
V gene: TRBV7-2
D gene: .
J gene: TRBJ1-2

CDR3 DNA: TGTGCCAGCAGCCGCAGGGGTCACAATGAGCAGTTCTTC
CDR3 protein: CASSRRGHNEQFF
clone size: .
V gene: TRBV11-3
D gene: .
J gene: TRBJ2-1

CDR3 DNA: TGTGCCAGCAGTCCTCCGACAGGTTCCTACGAGCAGTACTTC
CDR3 protein: CASSPPTGSYEQYF
clone size: .
V gene: TRBV25-1
D gene: .
J gene: TRBJ2-7

CDR3 DNA: TGTGCCCTTTCTACAGGCGGCGGTAGCTATGGCTACACCTTC
CDR3 protein: CALSTGGGSYGYTF
clone size: .
V gene: TRBV28
D gene: .
J gene: TRBJ1-2

CDR3 DNA: TGTGCCAGCAGCCAAGTAGTGTGGGCCCCGAACACCGGGGAGCTGTTTTTT
CDR3 protein: CASSQVVWAPNTGELFF
clone size: .
V gene: TRBV4-2
D gene: .
J gene: TRBJ2-2

CDR3 DNA: TGTGCCTGGGACCCCAGGGGGCTTAACTATGGCTACACCTTC
CDR3 protein: CAWDPRGLNYGYTF
clone size: .
V gene: TRBV30
D gene: TRBD1
J gene: TRBJ1-2

CDR3 DNA: TGTGCCAGCAGCCTCACATCCGGGACTAGCGGGAGAGACCCCTACAATGAGCAGTTCTTC
CDR3 protein: CASSLTSGTSGRDPYNEQFF
clone size: .
V gene: TRBV3-1/TRBV3-2
D gene: TRBD2
J gene: TRBJ2-1

CDR3 DNA: TGCGCCAGCAGTGATGAACAGGTGGCCAATCAGCCCCAGCATTTT
CDR3 protein: CASSDEQVANQPQHF
clone size: .
V gene: TRBV10-2
D gene: .
J gene: TRBJ1-5

CDR3 DNA: TGTGCCAGCAGCTCAAAAGGAGCTGAGAACACTGAAGCTTTCTTT
CDR3 protein: CASSSKGAENTEAFF
clone size: once
V gene: TRBV21-1
D gene: .
J gene: TRBJ1-1

CDR3 DNA: TGTGCCAGCACTCCCCAGAGGGTCGGCAATCAGCCCCAGCATTTT
CDR3 protein: CASTPQRVGNQPQHF
clone size: .
V gene: TRBV6-5
D gene: .
J gene: TRBJ1-5

CDR3 DNA: TGTGCCAGCAGTTACAGACAGGGAGAGACCCAGTACTTC
CDR3 protein: CASSYRQGETQYF
clone size: once
V gene: TRBV6-5
D gene: TRBD1
J gene: TRBJ2-5

CDR3 DNA: TGTGCCAGCAGCGATAGCGGGGACCCCACAGATACGCAGTATTTT
CDR3 protein: CASSDSGDPTDTQYF
clone size: .
V gene: TRBV2
D gene: TRBD2
J gene: TRBJ2-3

CDR3 DNA: TGTGCCAGCAGTGGTACAGGGGCCGCATACTCTGGGGCCAACGTCCTGACTTTC
CDR3 protein: CASSGTGAAYSGANVLTF
clone size: .
V gene: TRBV6-1
D gene: TRBD1
J gene: TRBJ2-6

CDR3 DNA: TGCGCCAGCAGCAAAATACAGGGACACACTGAAGCTTTCTTT
CDR3 protein: CASSKIQGHTEAFF
clone size: .
V gene: TRBV5-1
D gene: .
J gene: TRBJ1-1

CDR3 DNA: TGTGCCAGCAGCAAACGAACCTCCACTAGCGGGGGGCTCTACAATGAGCAGTTCTTC
CDR3 protein: CASSKRTSTSGGLYNEQFF
clone size: .
V gene: TRBV21-1
D gene: .
J gene: TRBJ2-1

CDR3 DNA: TGTGCCAGCAGACAGACTACAGGGTACTCTGAAGCTTTCTTT
CDR3 protein: CASRQTTGYSEAFF
clone size: once
V gene: TRBV7-2
D gene: .
J gene: TRBJ1-1

CDR3 DNA: TGTGCCAGCAGCCGACCTACTAGCGGGGGGCCTCTCTACAATGAGCAGTTCTTC
CDR3 protein: CASSRPTSGGPLYNEQFF
clone size: once
V gene: TRBV11-2
D gene: TRBD2
J gene: TRBJ2-1

CDR3 DNA: TGTGCCAGTCGACCCTGGGGCGGCCTAAACACAGATACGCAGTATTTT
CDR3 protein: CASRPWGGLNTDTQYF
clone size: .
V gene: TRBV9
D gene: .
J gene: TRBJ2-3

CDR3 DNA: TGTGCCAGCAGTAAAGGGACTGACTACGAGCAGTACTTC
CDR3 protein: CASSKGTDYEQYF
clone size: .
V gene: TRBV12-3/TRBV12-4
D gene: .
J gene: TRBJ2-7

CDR3 DNA: TGTGCCTGGAGCCAGGACAGCCGGCTCGCCCATTCACCCCTCCACTTT
CDR3 protein: CAWSQDSRLAHSPLHF
clone size: .
V gene: TRBV30
D gene: .
J gene: TRBJ1-6

CDR3 DNA: TGTGCCAGCAGTCGGGTAGGACAGCCCCAGCATTTT
CDR3 protein: CASSRVGQPQHF
clone size: .
V gene: TRBV12-3/TRBV12-4
D gene: .
J gene: TRBJ1-5

CDR3 DNA: TGTGCCTGGAGGAGCGGGAGGGCCGGACATGAGCAGTTCTTC
CDR3 protein: CAWRSGRAGHEQFF
clone size: .
V gene: TRBV30
D gene: TRBD2
J gene: TRBJ2-1

CDR3 DNA: TGTGCCAGCAGCAAGACCGGGACAGTCTCCTACGAGCAGTACTTC
CDR3 protein: CASSKTGTVSYEQYF
clone size: once
V gene: TRBV7-2
D gene: TRBD1
J gene: TRBJ2-7

CDR3 DNA: TGTGCCAGCAGTCCGCAGGGGGGAGGAGAGACCCAGTACTTC
CDR3 protein: CASSPQGGGETQYF
clone size: .
V gene: TRBV27
D gene: .
J gene: TRBJ2-5

CDR3 DNA: TGTGCCTGGAGTGTAGACAGGGGTAACGCTGAAGCTTTCTTT
CDR3 protein: CAWSVDRGNAEAFF
clone size: .
V gene: TRBV30
D gene: TRBD1
J gene: TRBJ1-1

CDR3 DNA: TGTGCCAGCAGTCCCCAGGGGACAGGGGTCTATGGCTACACCTTC
CDR3 protein: CASSPQGTGVYGYTF
clone size: .
V gene: TRBV27
D gene: TRBD1
J gene: TRBJ1-2

CDR3 DNA: TGTGCCACCAGCCTACTTAATCAGCCCCAGCATTTT
CDR3 protein: CATSLLNQPQHF
clone size: .
V gene: TRBV15
D gene: .
J gene: TRBJ1-5

CDR3 DNA: TGTGCCAGCACGACTAGCGGGAGCCTTTCCTACGAGCAGTACTTC
CDR3 protein: CASTTSGSLSYEQYF
clone size: .
V gene: TRBV2
D gene: TRBD2
J gene: TRBJ2-7

CDR3 DNA: TGTGCCAGCAGCTCCGACAGGGAATACGAGCAGTACTTC
CDR3 protein: CASSSDREYEQYF
clone size: .
V gene: TRBV5-4
D gene: TRBD1
J gene: TRBJ2-7

CDR3 DNA: TGTGCCAGCAGCCCCTCCACAGATACGCAGTATTTT
CDR3 protein: CASSPSTDTQYF
clone size: .
V gene: TRBV3-1/TRBV3-2
D gene: .
J gene: TRBJ2-3

CDR3 DNA: TGTGCCAGCAGGGCTAGCGGGGGGGCATACGAGCAGTACTTC
CDR3 protein: CASRASGGAYEQYF
clone size: .
V gene: TRBV2
D gene: TRBD2
J gene: TRBJ2-7

CDR3 DNA: TGTGCCAGCAGTTACTCGAATTCGGGAGCAGATACGCAGTATTTT
CDR3 protein: CASSYSNSGADTQYF
clone size: few
V gene: TRBV6-2/TRBV6-3
D gene: .
J gene: TRBJ2-3

CDR3 DNA: TGCGCCAGCAGACCGATACGTAACCGGGACACCACCTCTGGAAACACCATATATTTT
CDR3 protein: CASRPIRNRDTTSGNTIYF
clone size: .
V gene: TRBV4-1
D gene: .
J gene: TRBJ1-3

CDR3 DNA: TGTGCCAGCAGCTATACACGAGGGCGGGGGAGCACCGGGGAGCTGTTTTTT
CDR3 protein: CASSYTRGRGSTGELFF
clone size: .
V gene: TRBV11-3
D gene: TRBD2
J gene: TRBJ2-2

CDR3 DNA: TGTGCTAGTGCCTTGCGGAGCGGGGGGGCCCTGGATACGCAGTATTTT
CDR3 protein: CASALRSGGALDTQYF
clone size: .
V gene: TRBV12-5
D gene: TRBD2
J gene: TRBJ2-3

CDR3 DNA: TGTGCCAGCAGCAGAGGGACAGGAGTTTCTGGCCTTCAAGAGACCCAGTACTTC
CDR3 protein: CASSRGTGVSGLQETQYF
clone size: once
V gene: TRBV11-2
D gene: TRBD1
J gene: TRBJ2-5

CDR3 DNA: TGCGCCAGCAGCCAAGATCGAATCGGGAACACTGAAGCTTTCTTT
CDR3 protein: CASSQDRIGNTEAFF
clone size: .
V gene: TRBV4-1
D gene: .
J gene: TRBJ1-1

CDR3 DNA: TGTGCCAGCAGTTACGGGGAGGACAGGGGATTGAGGGTGAACACCGGGGAGCTGTTTTTT
CDR3 protein: CASSYGEDRGLRVNTGELFF
clone size: once
V gene: TRBV6-2/TRBV6-3
D gene: TRBD1
J gene: TRBJ2-2

CDR3 DNA: TGTGCCAGCAGTCCCTCTCACAACAGTTTCTACGAGCAGTACTTC
CDR3 protein: CASSPSHNSFYEQYF
clone size: once
V gene: TRBV6-2/TRBV6-3
D gene: .
J gene: TRBJ2-7

CDR3 DNA: TGTGCCAGCAGCCAAGGCGTGGGGGGGGCCTACGAGCAGTACTTC
CDR3 protein: CASSQGVGGAYEQYF
clone size: .
V gene: TRBV3-1/TRBV3-2
D gene: TRBD2
J gene: TRBJ2-7

CDR3 DNA: TGCGCCAGCAGCCAGGCAACAGGGGGTTCCTACAATGAGCAGTTCTTC
CDR3 protein: CASSQATGGSYNEQFF
clone size: once
V gene: TRBV4-1
D gene: TRBD1
J gene: TRBJ2-1

CDR3 DNA: TGTGCCTGGAGCCCGGGACAGGGGCACGAAAAACTGTTTTTT
CDR3 protein: CAWSPGQGHEKLFF
clone size: .
V gene: TRBV30
D gene: TRBD1
J gene: TRBJ1-4

CDR3 DNA: TGTGCCAGCAGTAACTCCGGGACAGGGGGCAATCAGCCCCAGCATTTT
CDR3 protein: CASSNSGTGGNQPQHF
clone size: .
V gene: TRBV6-2/TRBV6-3
D gene: TRBD1
J gene: TRBJ1-5

CDR3 DNA: TGCGCCAGCAGCCAAGATCATTCGGCAGATACGCAGTATTTT
CDR3 protein: CASSQDHSADTQYF
clone size: .
V gene: TRBV4-3
D gene: .
J gene: TRBJ2-3

CDR3 DNA: TGTGCCAGCAGCTTGGAAAGCGGGAGGAGCTCCTACAATGAGCAGTTCTTC
CDR3 protein: CASSLESGRSSYNEQFF
clone size: .
V gene: TRBV5-4
D gene: TRBD2
J gene: TRBJ2-1

CDR3 DNA: TGTGCCAGCAGTTTATCGTGGGTAGCGGGAGCCAATGAGCAGTTCTTC
CDR3 protein: CASSLSWVAGANEQFF
clone size: .
V gene: TRBV27
D gene: TRBD2
J gene: TRBJ2-1

CDR3 DNA: TGTGCCAGCCGGACAGGTAGCTCCTACGAGCAGTACTTC
CDR3 protein: CASRTGSSYEQYF
clone size: .
V gene: TRBV2
D gene: TRBD1
J gene: TRBJ2-7

CDR3 DNA: TGTGCCAGCAGCCTCCTAGCGGGAGAATACAATGAGCAGTTCTTC
CDR3 protein: CASSLLAGEYNEQFF
clone size: .
V gene: TRBV9
D gene: TRBD2
J gene: TRBJ2-1

CDR3 DNA: TGTGCCAGCAGCTTGAGGGGACAGGGGCACGAGCAGTACTTC
CDR3 protein: CASSLRGQGHEQYF
clone size: .
V gene: TRBV5-4
D gene: TRBD1
J gene: TRBJ2-7

CDR3 DNA: TGTGCCAGCTCACCCGCCGTTCAGGGTAGCAATCAGCCCCAGCATTTT
CDR3 protein: CASSPAVQGSNQPQHF
clone size: few
V gene: TRBV18
D gene: .
J gene: TRBJ1-5

CDR3 DNA: TGTGCCAGCAGTTACCGCGGGACAGGGGAGGGTGGCTACACCTTC
CDR3 protein: CASSYRGTGEGGYTF
clone size: .
V gene: TRBV6-2/TRBV6-3
D gene: TRBD1
J gene: TRBJ1-2

CDR3 DNA: TGTGCCAGCAGCTTAGGGGTAGCGGGAGCGCTCTCCTACGAGCAGTACTTC
CDR3 protein: CASSLGVAGALSYEQYF
clone size: once
V gene: TRBV7-4
D gene: TRBD2
J gene: TRBJ2-7

CDR3 DNA: TGTGCCAGCAGCCTCTCGCAGGGAAACAATCAGCCCCAGCATTTT
CDR3 protein: CASSLSQGNNQPQHF
clone size: .
V gene: TRBV28
D gene: .
J gene: TRBJ1-5